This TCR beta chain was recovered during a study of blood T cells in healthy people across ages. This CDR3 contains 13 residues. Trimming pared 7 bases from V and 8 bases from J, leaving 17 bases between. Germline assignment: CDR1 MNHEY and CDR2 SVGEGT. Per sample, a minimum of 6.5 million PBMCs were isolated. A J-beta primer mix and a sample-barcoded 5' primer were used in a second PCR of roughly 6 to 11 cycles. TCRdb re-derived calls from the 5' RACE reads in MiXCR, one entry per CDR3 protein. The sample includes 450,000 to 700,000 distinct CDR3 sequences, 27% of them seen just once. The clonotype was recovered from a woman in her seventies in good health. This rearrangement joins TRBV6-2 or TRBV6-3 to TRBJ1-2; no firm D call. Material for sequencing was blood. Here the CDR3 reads CASNREWRRGYTF. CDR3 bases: TGTGCCAGCAATAGGGAATGGAGGCGAGGCTACACCTTC.